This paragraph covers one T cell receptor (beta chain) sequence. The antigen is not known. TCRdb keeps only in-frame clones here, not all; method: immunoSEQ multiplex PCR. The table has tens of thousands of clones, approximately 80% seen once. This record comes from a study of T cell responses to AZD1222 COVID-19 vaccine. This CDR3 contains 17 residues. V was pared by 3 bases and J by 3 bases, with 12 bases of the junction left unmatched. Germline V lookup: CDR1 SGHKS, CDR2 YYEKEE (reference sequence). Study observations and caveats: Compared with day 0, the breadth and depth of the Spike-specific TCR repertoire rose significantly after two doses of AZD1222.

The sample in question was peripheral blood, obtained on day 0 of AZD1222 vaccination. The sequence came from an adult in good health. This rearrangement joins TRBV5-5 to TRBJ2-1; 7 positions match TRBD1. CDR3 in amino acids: CASSSRYRDRIYNEQFF. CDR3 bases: TGTGCCAGCAGCTCTAGATACCGGGACAGAATCTACAATGAGCAGTTCTTC. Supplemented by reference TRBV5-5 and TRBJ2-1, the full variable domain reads DAGVTQSPTHLIKTRGQQVTLRCSPISGHKSVSWYQQVLGQGPQFIFQYYEKEERGRGNFPDRFSARQFPNYSSELNVNALLLGDSALYLCASSSRYRDRIYNEQFFGPGTRLTVL.